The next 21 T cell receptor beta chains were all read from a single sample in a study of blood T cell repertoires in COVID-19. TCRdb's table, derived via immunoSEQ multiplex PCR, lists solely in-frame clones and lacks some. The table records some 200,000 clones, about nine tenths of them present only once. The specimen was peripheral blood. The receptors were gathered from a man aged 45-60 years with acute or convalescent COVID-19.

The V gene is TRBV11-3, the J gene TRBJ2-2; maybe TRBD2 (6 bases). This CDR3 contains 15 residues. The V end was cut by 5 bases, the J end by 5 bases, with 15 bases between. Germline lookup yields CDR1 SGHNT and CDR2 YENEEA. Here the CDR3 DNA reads TGTGCCAGCAGCGTTGAACGGGGAGGAACCGGGGAGCTGTTTTTT. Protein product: CASSVERGGTGELFF.

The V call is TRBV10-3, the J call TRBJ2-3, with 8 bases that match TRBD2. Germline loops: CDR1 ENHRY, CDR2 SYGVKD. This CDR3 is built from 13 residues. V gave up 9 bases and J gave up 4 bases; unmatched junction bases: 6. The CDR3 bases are TGTGCCATATTTAACGGGGGGGCAGATACGCAGTATTTT. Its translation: CAIFNGGADTQYF.

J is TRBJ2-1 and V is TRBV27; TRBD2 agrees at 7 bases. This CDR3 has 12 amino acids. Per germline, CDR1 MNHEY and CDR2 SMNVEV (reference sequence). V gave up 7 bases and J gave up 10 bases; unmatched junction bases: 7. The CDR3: CASTLNGGEQFF. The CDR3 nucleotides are TGTGCCAGCACATTAAACGGGGGGGAGCAGTTCTTC.

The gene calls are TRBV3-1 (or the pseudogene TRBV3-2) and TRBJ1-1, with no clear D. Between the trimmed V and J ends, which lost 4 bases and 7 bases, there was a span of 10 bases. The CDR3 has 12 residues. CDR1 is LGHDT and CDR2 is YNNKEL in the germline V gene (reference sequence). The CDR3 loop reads CASSRNRIEAFF. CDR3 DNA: TGTGCCAGCAGCCGGAACAGAATTGAAGCTTTCTTT.

In DNA form, the CDR3 reads TGTGCCAGCTCACCAATCACAGGGGGCCGGGGCACTGAAGCTTTCTTT. Its translation is CASSPITGGRGTEAFF. The V call is TRBV18, the J call TRBJ1-1; 9 bases line up with TRBD1. J gave up 4 bases and V 2 bases, and 8 bases lay outside the gene matches. CDR3 size: 16 residues. Germline V gives CDR1 KGHSH, CDR2 LQKENI.

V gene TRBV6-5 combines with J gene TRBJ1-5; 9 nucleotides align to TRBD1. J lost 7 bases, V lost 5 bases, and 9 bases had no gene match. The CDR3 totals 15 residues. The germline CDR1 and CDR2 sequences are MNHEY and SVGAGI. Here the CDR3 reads CASSRGQGREQPQHF. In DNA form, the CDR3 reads TGTGCCAGCAGTAGGGGACAGGGAAGGGAACAGCCCCAGCATTTT.

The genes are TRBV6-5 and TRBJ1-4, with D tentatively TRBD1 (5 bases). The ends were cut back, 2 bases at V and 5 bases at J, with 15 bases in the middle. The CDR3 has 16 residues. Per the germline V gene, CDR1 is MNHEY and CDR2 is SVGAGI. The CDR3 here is CASSYTWTQVNEKLFF. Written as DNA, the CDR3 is TGTGCCAGCAGTTACACCTGGACACAAGTAAATGAAAAACTGTTTTTT.

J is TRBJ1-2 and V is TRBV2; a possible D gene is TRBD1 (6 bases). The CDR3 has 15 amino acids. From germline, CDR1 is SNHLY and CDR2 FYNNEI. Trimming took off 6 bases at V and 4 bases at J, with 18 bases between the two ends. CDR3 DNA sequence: TGTGCCAGCAGCGCGAACAGGGCCCTCATCTATGGCTACACCTTC. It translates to CASSANRALIYGYTF.

CDR3 DNA sequence: TGTGCCAGCAGCTTCCGGGAGATGAACACCGGGGAGCTGTTTTTT. Protein product: CASSFREMNTGELFF. The genes are TRBV11-1 and TRBJ2-2, with TRBD2 as a possible D gene (6 bases). V lost 3 bases and J 1 base, leaving 9 bases between the germline ends. The CDR3 extends over 15 amino acids. CDR1 and CDR2 (germline): SGHAT, FQDESV (reference sequence).

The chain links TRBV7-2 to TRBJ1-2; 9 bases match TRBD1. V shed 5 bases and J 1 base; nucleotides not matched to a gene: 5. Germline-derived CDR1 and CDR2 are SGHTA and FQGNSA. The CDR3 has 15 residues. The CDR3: CASSIGTGSNYGYTF. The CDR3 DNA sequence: TGTGCCAGCAGCATCGGGACAGGGAGTAACTATGGCTACACCTTC.

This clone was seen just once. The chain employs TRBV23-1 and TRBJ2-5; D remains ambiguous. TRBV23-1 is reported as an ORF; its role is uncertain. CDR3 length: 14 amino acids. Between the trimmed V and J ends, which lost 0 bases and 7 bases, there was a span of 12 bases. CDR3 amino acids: CASSQSRDLGTQYF. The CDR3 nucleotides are TGCGCCAGCAGTCAATCCCGAGACCTAGGGACCCAGTACTTC.

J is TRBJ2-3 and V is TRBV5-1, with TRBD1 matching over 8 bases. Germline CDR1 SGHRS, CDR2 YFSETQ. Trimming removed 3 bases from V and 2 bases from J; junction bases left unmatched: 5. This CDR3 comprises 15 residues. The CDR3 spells CASSSGQGITDTQYF. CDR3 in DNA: TGCGCCAGCAGCTCCGGACAGGGAATCACAGATACGCAGTATTTT. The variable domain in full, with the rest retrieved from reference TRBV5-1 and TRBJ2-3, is KAGVTQTPRYLIKTRGQQVTLSCSPISGHRSVSWYQQTPGQGLQFLFEYFSETQRNKGNFPGRFSGRQFSNSRSEMNVSTLELGDSALYLCASSSGQGITDTQYFGPGTRLTVL.

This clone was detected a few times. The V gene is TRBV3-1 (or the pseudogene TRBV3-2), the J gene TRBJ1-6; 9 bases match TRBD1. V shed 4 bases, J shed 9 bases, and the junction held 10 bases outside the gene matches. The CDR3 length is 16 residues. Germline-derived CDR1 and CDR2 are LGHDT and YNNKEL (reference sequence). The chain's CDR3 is CASSLQSGTGSSPLHF. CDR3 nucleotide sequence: TGTGCCAGCAGCCTGCAATCCGGGACAGGGAGTTCACCCCTCCACTTT.

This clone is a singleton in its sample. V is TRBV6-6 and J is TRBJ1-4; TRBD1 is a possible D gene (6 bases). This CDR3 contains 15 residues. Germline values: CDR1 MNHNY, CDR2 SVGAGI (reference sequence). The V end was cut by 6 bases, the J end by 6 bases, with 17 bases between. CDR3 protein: CASSRTGSIDEKLFF. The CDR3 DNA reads TGTGCCAGCAGCCGTACAGGGTCAATAGATGAAAAACTGTTTTTT.

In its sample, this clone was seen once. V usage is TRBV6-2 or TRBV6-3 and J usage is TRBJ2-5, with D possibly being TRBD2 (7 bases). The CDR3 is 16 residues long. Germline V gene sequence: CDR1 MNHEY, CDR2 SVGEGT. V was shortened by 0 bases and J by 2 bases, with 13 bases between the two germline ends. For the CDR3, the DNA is TGTGCCAGCAGTTACTCGGGAGGGGGAGGGCAAGAGACCCAGTACTTC. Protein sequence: CASSYSGGGGQETQYF.

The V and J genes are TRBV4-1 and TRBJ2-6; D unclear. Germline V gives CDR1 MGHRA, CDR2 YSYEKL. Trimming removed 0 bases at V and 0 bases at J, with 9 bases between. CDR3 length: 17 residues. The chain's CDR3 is CASSQDWAISGANVLTF. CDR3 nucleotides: TGCGCCAGCAGCCAAGACTGGGCTATCTCTGGGGCCAACGTCCTGACTTTC.

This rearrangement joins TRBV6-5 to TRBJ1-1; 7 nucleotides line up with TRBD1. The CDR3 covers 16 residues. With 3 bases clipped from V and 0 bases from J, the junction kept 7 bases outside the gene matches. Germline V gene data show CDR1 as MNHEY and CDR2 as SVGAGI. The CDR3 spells CASSYLGRGVNTEAFF. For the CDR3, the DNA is TGTGCCAGCAGTTATCTCGGCAGGGGGGTGAACACTGAAGCTTTCTTT.

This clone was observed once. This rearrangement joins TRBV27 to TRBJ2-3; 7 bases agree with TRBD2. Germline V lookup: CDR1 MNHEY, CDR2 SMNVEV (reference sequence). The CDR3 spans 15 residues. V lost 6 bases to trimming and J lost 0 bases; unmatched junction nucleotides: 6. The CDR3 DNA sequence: TGTGCCAGCAGGGGACGGGACTATAGCACAGATACGCAGTATTTT. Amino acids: CASRGRDYSTDTQYF.

The CDR3 nucleotides are TGTGCCAGCACCATCGAGGGCGCAGCCTCCTCCTACGAGCAGTACGTC. It is translated as CASTIEGAASSYEQYV. V gene TRBV21-1 combines with J gene TRBJ2-7; the listed D gene, TRBD2, was not tested against the DNA. TRBV21-1 is listed as a pseudogene. The CDR3 spans 16 residues.

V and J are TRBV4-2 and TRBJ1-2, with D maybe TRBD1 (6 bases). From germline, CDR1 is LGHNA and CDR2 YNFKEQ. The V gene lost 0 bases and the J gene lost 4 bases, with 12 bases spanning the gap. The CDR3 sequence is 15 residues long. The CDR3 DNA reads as TGTGCCAGCAGCCAAGATGACAGGCCGAGCTATGGCTACACCTTC. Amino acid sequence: CASSQDDRPSYGYTF.

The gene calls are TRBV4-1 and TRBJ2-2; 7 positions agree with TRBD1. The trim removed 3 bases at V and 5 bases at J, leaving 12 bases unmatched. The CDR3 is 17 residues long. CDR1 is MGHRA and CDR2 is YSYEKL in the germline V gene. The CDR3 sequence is CASSHPKVGGRTGELFF. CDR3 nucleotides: TGCGCCAGCAGCCACCCCAAGGTAGGGGGCCGTACCGGGGAGCTGTTTTTT.